The next 22 T cell receptor beta chains were all read from a single sample in a study of T cells in localized non-small cell lung cancer. TCRdb keeps only in-frame clones here, not all; method: immunoSEQ multiplex PCR. Among about 41,000 clones, 86% were seen once, and the ten largest hold roughly 7%. The specimen was peripheral blood, collected before any cancer treatment. These receptors were obtained from a woman aged 18-49 years with stage III lung adenocarcinoma.

The genes are TRBV11-2 and TRBJ1-6, with 8 nucleotides matching TRBD1. Losses at the gene ends were 5 bases for V and 10 bases for J; bases not matched to a gene: 7. The CDR3 totals 14 residues. The germline V gene encodes CDR1 SGHAT and CDR2 FQNNGV. The CDR3 spells CASSKTGGRSPLHF. Written as DNA, the CDR3 is TGTGCCAGCAGCAAAACAGGGGGTAGGTCACCCCTCCACTTT.

This chain uses TRBV29-1 with TRBJ1-1; D perhaps matches TRBD1 (5 bases). The V end was cut by 6 bases, the J end by 5 bases, with 13 bases between. Germline CDR1 and CDR2: SQVTM and ANQGSEA. The CDR3 totals 12 residues. CDR3 coding DNA: TGCAGCGTCATCAGGGACGGGACTGAAGCTTTCTTT. It yields the protein CSVIRDGTEAFF.

The chain joins TRBV7-9 to TRBJ2-5, with D perhaps TRBD1 or TRBD2 (6 bases each). CDR1 is SEHNR and CDR2 is FQNEAQ in the germline V gene (reference sequence). This CDR3 has 14 residues. The V and J ends lost 5 bases and 2 bases respectively, with 12 bases between them. The CDR3 bases are TGTGCCAGCAGCGCGGGACAAGTACAAGAGACCCAGTACTTC. This codes for CASSAGQVQETQYF.

This clone was observed once. J is TRBJ1-6 and V is TRBV4-1; unclear D gene. This CDR3 is 14 amino acids long. V was shortened by 0 bases and J by 5 bases, with 5 bases between the two germline ends. Germline values: CDR1 MGHRA, CDR2 YSYEKL. CDR3 sequence: CASSQENNNSPLHF. CDR3 DNA: TGCGCCAGCAGCCAAGAGAACAATAATTCACCCCTCCACTTT.

In its sample, this clone was seen once. The V gene is TRBV5-1, the J gene TRBJ1-3; TRBD1 might be the D (5 bases). In germline, CDR1 is SGHRS, CDR2 YFSETQ. V lost 7 bases and J 1 base, leaving 15 bases between the germline ends. This CDR3 contains 15 residues. For the CDR3, the DNA is TGCGCCAGCGCAGAGGGGAACGAATCTGGAAACACCATATATTTT. This translates into CASAEGNESGNTIYF.

This clone was observed a single time. The chain is built from TRBV7-9 and TRBJ2-6; D perhaps matches TRBD2 (6 bases). The CDR3 spans 18 residues. Germline loops: CDR1 SEHNR, CDR2 FQNEAQ (reference sequence). V was shortened by 1 base and J by 3 bases, with 16 bases between the two germline ends. The chain's CDR3 is CASSLGGEVRVGANVLTF. The CDR3, as DNA: TGTGCCAGCAGCTTAGGAGGGGAGGTTAGAGTTGGGGCCAACGTCCTGACTTTC.

This chain links TRBV5-1 with TRBJ1-1; 7 bases are shared with TRBD1. Losses at the gene ends were 4 bases for V and 2 bases for J; bases not matched to a gene: 5. CDR3 length equals 14 residues. The germline gives CDR1 SGHRS, CDR2 YFSETQ. CDR3 nucleotide sequence: TGCGCCAGCAGCCCTGGGACAGTCAACACTGAAGCTTTCTTT. As protein: CASSPGTVNTEAFF.

The V gene is TRBV5-1, the J gene TRBJ1-6; D is ambiguous. V lost 1 base and J 7 bases, leaving 9 bases between the germline ends. The CDR3 extends over 14 amino acids. CDR1 SGHRS and CDR2 YFSETQ come from the germline V gene. This CDR3 is CASSLTVENSPLHF. The CDR3, as DNA: TGCGCCAGCAGCTTGACCGTGGAAAATTCACCCCTCCACTTT.

V and J are TRBV18 and TRBJ2-1; D perhaps matches TRBD2 (5 bases). Germline V gene sequence: CDR1 KGHSH, CDR2 LQKENI. The CDR3 extends over 15 amino acids. V was shortened by 6 bases and J by 9 bases, with 21 bases between the two germline ends. CDR3 protein: CASSLMASYEGEQFF. CDR3 nucleotides: TGTGCCAGCTCCCTCATGGCTTCGTATGAGGGTGAGCAGTTCTTC.

The chain links TRBV4-1 to TRBJ1-4; no clear D gene. From germline, CDR1 is MGHRA and CDR2 YSYEKL. The CDR3 is 13 amino acids. V shed 5 bases and J shed 7 bases, with 11 bases lying between them. The chain's CDR3 is CASSSAGSEKLFF. The CDR3 DNA is TGCGCCAGCAGCTCGGCGGGAAGTGAAAAACTGTTTTTT.

This chain joins TRBV7-9 and TRBJ2-7; D call uncertain. Germline V CDR1 and CDR2: SEHNR, FQNEAQ (reference sequence). V gave up 5 bases and J gave up 2 bases, with 13 bases separating them. The CDR3 is 14 residues long. CDR3 coding DNA: TGTGCCAGCAGCCAGACATTGGAGCCCTACGAGCAGTACTTC. Protein: CASSQTLEPYEQYF.

This clone occurred once. This CDR3 reads CASSLFMNTEAFF. The CDR3 DNA follows: TGTGCCAGCAGCTTGTTCATGAACACTGAAGCTTTCTTT. V usage is TRBV5-6 and J usage is TRBJ1-1; D gene unclear. Between the trimmed V and J ends, which lost 1 base and 0 bases, there was a span of 4 bases. CDR3 length: 13 residues. From germline, CDR1 is SGHDT and CDR2 YYEEEE.

CDR3 region: CASKLPGGNTIYF. For the CDR3, the DNA is TGTGCCAGCAAACTTCCGGGGGGAAACACCATATATTTT. This rearrangement joins TRBV2 to TRBJ1-3; D is unresolved. This CDR3 is built from 13 residues. V lost 7 bases to trimming and J lost 4 bases, with 11 bases between them. Germline V CDR1 and CDR2: SNHLY, FYNNEI.

This clone appeared a few times. This sequence joins TRBV6-4 and TRBJ2-2; D gene ambiguous. The V and J ends lost 2 bases and 3 bases respectively, with 4 bases between them. The CDR3 is made up of 13 amino acids. The germline V gene has CDR1 MRHNA and CDR2 SNTAGT. Written as DNA, the CDR3 is TGTGCCAGCAGTGACGGGGACACCGGGGAGCTGTTTTTT. This gives the protein CASSDGDTGELFF.

The chain couples TRBV7-8 to TRBJ2-5; 12 bases align to TRBD2. Germline trimming cut 5 bases from V and 6 bases from J; bases unmatched to any gene: 4. The CDR3 length is 14 residues. Per the germline V gene, CDR1 is SGHVS and CDR2 is FQNEAQ. The CDR3 DNA sequence: TGTGCCAGCAGCGACGGGACTAGCGGGCAGACCCAGTACTTC. It codes for CASSDGTSGQTQYF.

V and J are TRBV7-9 and TRBJ1-5; D unclear. The V and J ends lost 6 bases and 0 bases respectively, with 6 bases between them. This CDR3 comprises 13 residues. Germline CDR1 reads SEHNR; CDR2 reads FQNEAQ (reference sequence). The chain's CDR3 is CASSSASNQPQHF. The CDR3 DNA follows: TGTGCCAGCAGTTCGGCTAGCAATCAGCCCCAGCATTTT.

J is TRBJ1-3 and V is TRBV5-4; 9 nucleotides agree with TRBD1. This CDR3 is 18 amino acids long. CDR1 is SGHNT and CDR2 is YYREEE in the germline V gene (reference sequence). J lost 1 base, V lost 4 bases, and 12 bases had no gene match. The CDR3 loop is CASSPTDTGGKSGNTIYF. The CDR3 DNA is TGTGCCAGCAGCCCTACCGATACAGGGGGCAAGTCTGGAAACACCATATATTTT.

CDR3 bases: TGTGCCAGCAGCTTAGGGACTAGGGTGACTGAGCAGTTCTTC. Translating gives CASSLGTRVTEQFF. The chain recombines TRBV7-3 with TRBJ2-1; 8 bases fit TRBD2. Trimming cost V 2 bases and J 9 bases; bases outside gene matches: 6. Germline-derived CDR1 and CDR2 are SGHTA and FQGTGA. This CDR3 is built from 14 residues.

This clone appeared once. The CDR3 spells CASSPVGVRTDTQYF. The CDR3 DNA reads as TGTGCCAGCAGCCCGGTCGGGGTTCGCACAGATACGCAGTATTTT. The chain links TRBV11-2 to TRBJ2-3; D possibly corresponds to TRBD2 (5 bases). The length of the CDR3 is 15 residues. Germline CDR1 SGHAT, CDR2 FQNNGV. V dropped 5 bases and J dropped 1 base, with 13 bases sitting between them.

This clone has more than one count but fewer than ten. This chain links TRBV9 with TRBJ2-7; 8 nucleotides agree with TRBD2. Unmatched junction bases numbered 16, after V lost 3 bases and J lost 2 bases. CDR3 length: 18 residues. Germline assignment: CDR1 SGDLS and CDR2 YYNGEE. CDR3 in DNA: TGTGCCAGCAGCGCTCCGATGGTCGGGCGGGGGGACCCCTACGAGCAGTACTTC. This sequence encodes CASSAPMVGRGDPYEQYF.

V gene TRBV5-5 combines with J gene TRBJ2-7, with 9 bases that match TRBD2. With V trimmed by 2 bases and J by 2 bases, 8 bases remained unmatched. The CDR3 consists of 16 residues. The germline gives CDR1 SGHKS, CDR2 YYEKEE (reference sequence). The CDR3 spells CASSLKGLASPYEQYF. CDR3 nucleotide sequence: TGTGCCAGCAGCTTAAAGGGACTAGCAAGCCCCTACGAGCAGTACTTC.

The chain links TRBV11-2 to TRBJ1-1; D not certain. The CDR3 spans 15 residues. Germline V gene data show CDR1 as SGHAT and CDR2 as FQNNGV. V dropped 2 bases and J dropped 0 bases, with 10 bases sitting between them. The CDR3 sequence is CASSLSMRMNTEAFF. The CDR3, as DNA: TGTGCCAGCAGCTTAAGCATGCGGATGAACACTGAAGCTTTCTTT.